These 16 T cell receptor beta chains share one sample of origin, sequenced in a study of a mutant IDH1 vaccine in newly diagnosed glioma. Time point in this sample: week 47, end of study. The vaccine gave 300 ug of a 20-mer mutant IDH1 peptide subcutaneously per dose. Their antigens are not known. TCRdb's table, derived via immunoSEQ multiplex PCR, lists solely in-frame clones and lacks some. The data show about 46,000 clones, roughly 80% seen once. The sequencing here drew on PBMCs, taken from a glioma patient whose treatment included an IDH1 peptide vaccine. Receptor source: a woman in her thirties with glioma. Some clones in this sample may be carry-over from other donors' samples.

This chain links TRBV28 with TRBJ2-2; 8 bases match TRBD2. Germline lookup yields CDR1 MDHEN and CDR2 SYDVKM. CDR3 length: 16 residues. V shed 3 bases, J shed 5 bases, and the junction held 8 bases outside the gene matches. This CDR3 reads CASSLGLAGRTGELFF. The CDR3 nucleotides read TGTGCCAGCAGTTTGGGGTTAGCGGGAAGAACCGGGGAGCTGTTTTTT.

The chain employs TRBV4-2 and TRBJ2-2; D not resolved. The CDR3 length is 14 residues. Germline V gene data show CDR1 as LGHNA and CDR2 as YNFKEQ. Trimming removed 0 bases from V and 7 bases from J, with 9 bases in between. In DNA form, the CDR3 reads TGTGCCAGCAGCCAAGATCGGCCCGACGGGGAGCTGTTTTTT. As protein: CASSQDRPDGELFF.

The chain carries TRBV9 and TRBJ2-1, with 7 positions matching TRBD1. The J segment lost 3 bases and the V segment lost 7 bases, leaving 7 bases of the junction unmatched. This CDR3 region has 14 residues. The germline V gene encodes CDR1 SGDLS and CDR2 YYNGEE. CDR3 amino acids: CASSPGQFYNEQFF. CDR3 nucleotides: TGTGCCAGCTCCCCGGGACAGTTCTACAATGAGCAGTTCTTC.

This clone was picked up a small number of times. The chain links TRBV4-1 to TRBJ1-1; no clear D gene. Trimming took off 3 bases at V and 1 base at J, with 15 bases between the two ends. This CDR3 region has 16 residues. Per germline, CDR1 MGHRA and CDR2 YSYEKL. CDR3 in DNA: TGCGCCAGCAGCCATCCGGGCAGGCCCGGGAACACTGAAGCTTTCTTT. As protein: CASSHPGRPGNTEAFF.

This clone was seen a handful of times. One end of the junction does not line up with germline, which may come from a read error. The gene calls are TRBV7-7 and TRBJ2-1; 10 nucleotides line up with TRBD1. This CDR3 spans 13 amino acids. The germline V gene has CDR1 SSHAT and CDR2 FNYEAQ (reference sequence). The CDR3 DNA reads as TGTGCTAGCAGCCCGGACAGGGGGGGAGAGCAGTTCTTC. Its translation is CASSPDRGGEQFF.

This clone was seen a single time. This rearrangement joins TRBV10-2 to TRBJ1-5; D may be TRBD1 (6 bases). Between the trimmed V and J ends, which lost 0 bases and 5 bases, there was a span of 17 bases. The CDR3 spans 17 residues. The germline CDR1 and CDR2 sequences are WSHSY and SAAADI. The CDR3 nucleotides are TGCGCCAGCAGTGAGTCGACTTGGGATCACAGGGATCAGCCCCAGCATTTT. Protein sequence: CASSESTWDHRDQPQHF.

V usage is TRBV6-1 and J usage is TRBJ2-7; D unclear. The CDR3 is made up of 12 amino acids. Germline V gives CDR1 MNHNS, CDR2 SASEGT. V dropped 4 bases and J dropped 11 bases, with 15 bases sitting between them. CDR3 nucleotide sequence: TGTGCCAGCAGTGGGCTTTCGGTCCTGGAGTACTTC. Translation gives CASSGLSVLEYF.

The genes are TRBV28 and TRBJ2-1; 9 bases are a match to TRBD2. The germline gives CDR1 MDHEN, CDR2 SYDVKM. Germline trimming cut 2 bases from V and 4 bases from J; bases unmatched to any gene: 12. The CDR3 totals 18 residues. This chain's CDR3 is CASSLGGWREGRYNEQFF. The CDR3 DNA reads TGTGCCAGCAGTTTAGGGGGATGGCGGGAGGGCCGGTACAATGAGCAGTTCTTC. Complete variable domain (other parts from reference TRBV28 and TRBJ2-1): DVKVTQSSRYLVKRTGEKVFLECVQDMDHENMFWYRQDPGLGLRLIYFSYDVKMKEKGDIPEGYSVSREKKERFSLILESASTNQTSMYLCASSLGGWREGRYNEQFFGPGTRLTVL.

The chain links TRBV6-5 to TRBJ1-1, with D uncertain. CDR3 length: 13 amino acids. The V end lost 0 bases, the J end lost 1 base, and 3 bases lay between the germline ends. Germline CDR1 reads MNHEY; CDR2 reads SVGAGI. This CDR3 reads CASSYSTNTEAFF. The DNA of the CDR3 is TGTGCCAGCAGTTACTCTACGAACACTGAAGCTTTCTTT.

This chain connects TRBV7-2 to TRBJ2-5, with D perhaps TRBD2 (6 bases). Trimming took 6 bases from V and 1 from J, leaving 15 bases between them. This CDR3 has 15 amino acids. CDR1 and CDR2 (germline): SGHTA, FQGNSA. This CDR3 is CASSSRRAIQETQYF. The CDR3 nucleotides are TGTGCCAGCAGTTCGAGGAGGGCCATCCAAGAGACCCAGTACTTC.

This sequence joins TRBV30 and TRBJ1-6; D is undetermined. V gave up 0 bases and J gave up 14 bases, with 14 bases separating them. The CDR3 is 13 residues long. CDR1 and CDR2 (germline): GTSNPN, SVGIG (reference sequence). Here the CDR3 DNA reads TGTGCCTGGAGTGTTACAGACGCTAAGGCCCTCCACTTT. Protein sequence: CAWSVTDAKALHF.

Regarding this clone: This CDR3 is also generated by other DNA sequences in the sample. V is TRBV11-2 and J is TRBJ1-4; 9 nucleotides line up with TRBD1. Germline V gene data show CDR1 as SGHAT and CDR2 as FQNNGV. With 1 base clipped from V and 8 bases from J, the junction kept 2 bases outside the gene matches. The CDR3 is 14 amino acids. Here the CDR3 reads CASSLGQGDEKLFF. The CDR3 DNA sequence: TGTGCCAGCAGCTTAGGACAGGGGGACGAAAAACTGTTTTTT.

The V gene is TRBV4-1, the J gene TRBJ2-7, with 8 bases matching TRBD2. Trimming removed 0 bases from V and 4 bases from J; junction bases left unmatched: 5. Germline V CDR1 and CDR2: MGHRA, YSYEKL. This CDR3 has 15 residues. This CDR3 is CASSQDWREVYEQYF. DNA of the CDR3: TGCGCCAGCAGCCAAGATTGGCGGGAGGTGTACGAGCAGTACTTC.

This sequence joins TRBV6-5 and TRBJ2-3; 8 bases map to TRBD2. The CDR3 is made up of 13 amino acids. The J segment lost 4 bases and the V segment lost 8 bases, leaving 5 bases of the junction unmatched. Germline-derived CDR1 and CDR2 are MNHEY and SVGAGI. CDR3 loop: CASAAGAPDTQYF. The CDR3 DNA follows: TGTGCCAGCGCAGCGGGAGCCCCAGATACGCAGTATTTT.

V gene TRBV5-6 combines with J gene TRBJ2-7, with 10 bases identical to TRBD1. The CDR3 sequence is 17 residues long. Germline-derived CDR1 and CDR2 are SGHDT and YYEEEE. V gave up 1 base and J gave up 1 base; unmatched junction bases: 8. This CDR3 is CASSLKTGGTLSYEQYF. CDR3 DNA: TGTGCCAGCAGCTTGAAGACAGGGGGCACCCTTTCCTACGAGCAGTACTTC.

This clone appeared a single time. As DNA, the CDR3 is TGTGCCAGCAGGGTTGACAGGGAAAAACTGTTTTTT. Protein: CASRVDREKLFF. The V and J genes are TRBV2 and TRBJ1-4, with a tentative D call TRBD1 (6 bases). This CDR3 comprises 12 residues. Germline loops: CDR1 SNHLY, CDR2 FYNNEI. V was cut by 6 bases and J by 8 bases, with 10 bases left in between.